This T cell receptor beta chain was retrieved from a study of cytomegalovirus exposure and HLA in healthy donors. 60 Vbeta and 13 Jbeta primers were used in PCR. The table came from immunoSEQ multiplex PCR; TCRdb's copy has only in-frame clones and leaves some out. Here the sample spans around 100,000 clones, 70% being singletons. This CDR3 has 19 residues. With 0 bases clipped from V and 0 bases from J, the junction kept 12 bases outside the gene matches. From germline, CDR1 is GTSNPN and CDR2 SVGIG (reference sequence). The chain is built from TRBV30 and TRBJ2-1; TRBD2 matches at 9 bases. The clonotype was recovered from a man aged 40-55 years in good health and CMV-seropositive. Material: PBMCs. The CDR3 region has the DNA TGTGCCTGGAGTGTACACGGACTAGCGCTAGGCAGCTCCTACAATGAGCAGTTCTTC. Encoded protein: CAWSVHGLALGSSYNEQFF.